Listed here are 26 T cell receptor beta chains from one sample, sequenced in a study of tumor and adjacent non-tumor tissue in lung cancer. Three rounds of nested PCR, following a modified ARM-PCR protocol, produced the TCRbeta library. Each CDR3 protein is one row after TCRdb ran MiXCR on the multiplex PCR reads. The sample includes 91,000 or so distinct CDR3 sequences, around 64% of them seen just once. No cell sorting was done before RNA was extracted from the tissue. Sequencing was carried out using lung tumor tissue. The receptor source for this set is a man between 60 and 75 years old with non-small cell lung cancer.

The genes are TRBV9 and TRBJ2-5; maybe TRBD1 (6 bases). The germline V and J ends were trimmed by 3 bases and 7 bases, with 13 bases remaining between them. This CDR3 is 13 amino acids long. Germline V gene sequence: CDR1 SGDLS, CDR2 YYNGEE. CDR3 sequence: CASSAGHQGTQYF. The CDR3 nucleotides read TGTGCCAGCAGCGCGGGACACCAGGGGACCCAGTACTTC.

As regards this clonotype: A single base separates this from a much larger clone, so it may be a read error. This rearrangement joins TRBV7-9 to TRBJ1-3; the D gene is possibly TRBD1 (6 bases). The germline V gene encodes CDR1 SEHNR and CDR2 FQNEAQ (reference sequence). This CDR3 has 18 residues. Trimming took 5 bases from V and 0 from J, leaving 20 bases between them. CDR3 nucleotide sequence: TGTGCCAGCAGCCTCAGGATGGACAGTCGTCTCTCTGGAAACACCATATATTTT. Translating it yields CASSLRMDSRLSGNTIYF.

Notes on this clonotype: Relative to the germline gene, one junction end is altered; a read error may explain this. The V gene is TRBV5-1, the J gene TRBJ2-2, with D possibly being TRBD2 (6 bases). The CDR3 covers 17 residues. From germline, CDR1 is SGHRS and CDR2 YFSETQ. The CDR3 DNA follows: TGCGCCAGCAGCTTGGACACGGGACTTTCTAGGACCGGGGAGCTGTATTTT. Translated, it gives CASSLDTGLSRTGELYF.

This rearrangement joins TRBV30 to TRBJ2-6, with a weak D call TRBD2 (6 bases). CDR3 size: 17 residues. Germline assignment: CDR1 GTSNPN and CDR2 SVGIG (reference sequence). Trimming shortened V by 2 bases and J by 0 bases, and 14 bases separated the two germline ends. This chain's CDR3 is CAWSLLSGASGANVLTF. The CDR3 DNA follows: TGTGCCTGGAGTCTGCTATCGGGAGCCTCTGGGGCCAACGTCCTGACTTTC.

The chain combines TRBV6-6 with TRBJ2-3; maybe TRBD2 (5 bases). CDR1 and CDR2 from the germline V gene are MNHNY and SVGAGI (reference sequence). The CDR3 sequence is 13 residues long. Trimming cost V 5 bases and J 12 bases, with 18 bases left between them. CDR3 in amino acids: CASSTGVPDIQYF. CDR3 nucleotide sequence: TGTGCCAGCAGTACCGGGGTGCCGGATATTCAGTATTTT.

This clonotype was recorded once. A much larger clone differs from this one at a single base, so this may be a read error. It is likely a read error, because the conserved phenylalanine at the end of the CDR3 is missing. The CDR3 nucleotides are TGCAGTGCCGAAGGGCCTGGCGATGAGCAGTTCCTC. Its protein is CSAEGPGDEQFL. This chain uses TRBV20-1 with TRBJ2-1; D is unclear. The V end was cut by 6 bases, the J end by 8 bases, with 14 bases between. CDR3 length: 12 residues. CDR1 is DFQATT, CDR2 SNEGSKA, per germline (reference sequence).

On this clonotype itself: The junction departs from the called germline gene at one end, perhaps through a read error. This chain links TRBV18 with TRBJ1-1, with a possible D match to TRBD1 (5 bases). Germline V gene data show CDR1 as KGHSH and CDR2 as LQKENI. The CDR3 is 12 amino acids. The CDR3 here is CTSSPGREEAFF. The CDR3 DNA sequence: TGTACCAGCTCACCAGGCAGGGAAGAAGCTTTCTTT.

Regarding this clonotype: Compared with germline, one end of the junction differs, possibly owing to a read error. The gene calls are TRBV11-2 and TRBJ2-5, with D maybe TRBD2 (6 bases). Per germline, CDR1 SGHAT and CDR2 FQNNGV. The CDR3 runs 16 residues. The CDR3 sequence: CASSLHVLAVQETQYF. CDR3 nucleotide sequence: TGCGCCAGCAGCTTACACGTACTAGCTGTCCAAGAGACCCAGTACTTC. Full variable domain (missing parts from reference TRBV11-2 and TRBJ2-5): EAGVAQSPRYKIIEKRQSVAFWCNPISGHATLYWYQQILGQGPKLLIQFQNNGVVDDSQLPKDRFSAERLKGVDSTLKIQPAKLEDSAVYLCASSLHVLAVQETQYFGPGTRLLVL.

A word on this clonotype: Given a much more abundant clone one base away, this may be a read error. V is TRBV7-9 and J is TRBJ2-5; D unresolved. Germline V CDR1 and CDR2: SEHNR, FQNEAQ (reference sequence). This CDR3 is 14 amino acids long. Trimming left V 2 bases short and J 2 bases short, with 9 bases between. This CDR3 reads CASSLRALQETQYF. The CDR3 DNA reads TGTGCCAGCAGCTTAAGAGCCCTTCAAGAGACCCAGTACTTC.

This clonotype was counted a few times. One end of the junction is discordant with germline, which a read error may explain. The J gene is TRBJ1-3, the V gene TRBV20-1, with a tentative D call TRBD1 (5 bases). CDR1 is DFQATT and CDR2 is SNEGSKA in the germline V gene (reference sequence). CDR3 length: 16 amino acids. CDR3 DNA sequence: TGCAGTCCTGGAGGGATACCAGGGCTCTCTGGGAACACCATATATTTT. It yields the protein CSPGGIPGLSGNTIYF.

On this clonotype itself: Mismatch with germline at one junction end may stem from a read error. The chain combines TRBV13 with TRBJ2-6; D might be TRBD2 (7 bases). From germline, CDR1 is PRHDT and CDR2 FYEKMQ (reference sequence). CDR3 length: 15 residues. The CDR3 bases are TGTGCCAGCAAAAGGGGGGGCGGTGGGGCCAACGTCCTGACATTC. This translates into CASKRGGGGANVLTF.

This clonotype was observed a handful of times. CDR3 bases: TGTGCCAGCTCACTCGACAGGGTCGAGAGGCACACACGAGATACGCAGTATTTT. It is translated as CASSLDRVERHTRDTQYF. This sequence joins TRBV18 and TRBJ2-3; TRBD1 aligns across 7 bases. CDR3 length equals 18 residues. V lost 4 bases to trimming and J lost 5 bases; unmatched junction nucleotides: 18. Per germline, CDR1 KGHSH and CDR2 LQKENI.

In its sample, this clonotype was seen many times. The chain carries TRBV28 and TRBJ1-6, with TRBD1 as a possible D gene (5 bases). V was cut by 8 bases and J by 4 bases, with 6 bases left in between. The CDR3 loop spans 12 amino acids. CDR1 is MDHEN, CDR2 SYDVKM, per germline. CDR3 nucleotides: TGTGCCAGCCGGGGGTATAATTCACCCCTCCACTTT. Protein product: CASRGYNSPLHF. Full variable domain (missing parts from reference TRBV28 and TRBJ1-6): DVKVTQSSRYLVKRTGEKVFLECVQDMDHENMFWYRQDPGLGLRLIYFSYDVKMKEKGDIPEGYSVSREKKERFSLILESASTNQTSMYLCASRGYNSPLHFGNGTRLTVT.

The CDR3, as DNA: TGTGCCAGCAGTTACTCAGCATTGGTAGAGACCCAGTACTTC. It encodes CASSYSALVETQYF. V usage is TRBV6-6 and J usage is TRBJ2-5; no clear D. Germline V CDR1 and CDR2: MNHNY, SVGAGI (reference sequence). The ends were cut back, 0 bases at V and 4 bases at J, with 9 bases in the middle. This CDR3 comprises 14 residues.

The chain uses TRBV20-1 and TRBJ2-1; D is unclear. The germline CDR1 and CDR2 sequences are DFQATT and SNEGSKA (reference sequence). CDR3 length: 11 amino acids. V was cut by 6 bases and J by 4 bases, with 7 bases left in between. DNA for the CDR3: TGCAGTGCCGCCGGATACAATGAGCAGTTCTTC. This sequence encodes CSAAGYNEQFF.

At least ten counts were recorded for this clonotype. The chain recombines TRBV28 with TRBJ2-7; no clear D gene. With 5 bases removed from V and 1 base from J, the gap between germline ends came to 9 bases. The germline V gene encodes CDR1 MDHEN and CDR2 SYDVKM. There are 13 residues in the CDR3. The CDR3 loop is CASSPSPSYEQYF. The CDR3 DNA sequence: TGTGCCAGCAGTCCCTCTCCTTCCTACGAGCAGTACTTC.

As regards this clonotype: The CDR3 does not end in the conserved phenylalanine or tryptophan, so this is likely a read error. The DNA is left out, because the CDR3 cannot be placed on it with certainty; the CDR3 is given as TCRdb lists it. The chain is built from TRBV4-1 and TRBJ1-5. The germline CDR1 and CDR2 sequences are MGHRA and YSYEKL. 15 amino acids form the CDR3, both terminal residues included. Here the CDR3 reads CASSQDMGSNQPQCS.

The table lists this clonotype with a count of one. Likely a read error: the CDR3 ends without its conserved phenylalanine or tryptophan. The genes are TRBV6-2 or TRBV6-3 and TRBJ2-1; D perhaps matches TRBD1 (6 bases). Germline loops: CDR1 MNHEY, CDR2 SVGEGT. This CDR3 comprises 16 residues. The CDR3 nucleotides read TGTGCCAGCAGCACCCCGATAATAGCGAGGGACAATGGGCAGTTCCTC. Encoded protein: CASSTPIIARDNGQFL.

Turning to this clonotype: The CDR3 does not end in the conserved phenylalanine or tryptophan, so this is likely a read error. The DNA is omitted, as the CDR3 cannot be located on it reliably, and the CDR3 follows TCRdb's listing. The chain has TRBV20-1 and TRBJ2-7; the table calls TRBD2, which could not be checked here. Germline assignment: CDR1 DFQATT and CDR2 SNEGSKA (reference sequence). The CDR3 is 15 residues long, ends included. The CDR3 protein is CSASRGNSGSTEQYI.

This clonotype showed up many times. V gene TRBV18 combines with J gene TRBJ2-2; TRBD1 aligns across 9 bases. The germline gives CDR1 KGHSH, CDR2 LQKENI. Unmatched junction bases numbered 11, after V lost 2 bases and J lost 4 bases. The CDR3 has 18 residues. The CDR3 reads CASSPFPGTGMSTGELFF. The CDR3 DNA follows: TGTGCCAGCTCACCATTTCCCGGGACAGGGATGTCCACCGGGGAGCTGTTTTTT. The full variable domain, in which reference TRBV18 and TRBJ2-2 provide the parts outside the CDR3, is NAGVMQNPRHLVRRRGQEARLRCSPMKGHSHVYWYRQLPEEGLKFMVYLQKENIIDESGMPKERFSAEFPKEGPSILRIQQVVRGDSAAYFCASSPFPGTGMSTGELFFGEGSRLTVL.

This clonotype was found many times. The chain employs TRBV5-5 and TRBJ2-3, with D perhaps assigned TRBD1 or TRBD2 (5 bases each). Germline CDR1 SGHKS, CDR2 YYEKEE (reference sequence). The CDR3 length is 13 residues. V shed 1 base and J shed 9 bases, with 12 bases lying between them. CDR3 region: CASSLNNGATQYF. In nucleotides, the CDR3 is TGTGCCAGCAGCTTGAACAACGGGGCCACGCAGTATTTT.

About this clonotype: One end of the junction varies from germline; a read error may be responsible. This rearrangement joins TRBV11-2 to TRBJ2-1; D perhaps matches TRBD1 (5 bases). Germline CDR1 reads SGHAT; CDR2 reads FQNNGV. The CDR3 is 13 amino acids. CDR3 bases: TGTGCCAGCAGCTTAAGGTTTGATACCAGACAGCTCTTC. It codes for CASSLRFDTRQLF.

This sequence joins TRBV9 and TRBJ1-2; D gene uncertain. The V and J ends lost 1 base and 7 bases respectively, with 11 bases between them. This CDR3 has 13 residues. Germline V gene data show CDR1 as SGDLS and CDR2 as YYNGEE. CDR3 sequence reads: CASSVKEGGGYTF. In DNA form, the CDR3 reads TGTGCCAGCAGCGTAAAGGAGGGAGGTGGCTACACCTTC.

Of note for this clonotype: In this CDR3 the conserved last residue, phenylalanine or tryptophan, is missing, so a read error is likely. The chain links TRBV6-5 to TRBJ1-5, with D tentatively TRBD1 (5 bases). Germline CDR1 is MNHEY and CDR2 is SVGAGI. The CDR3 contains 14 residues. DNA for the CDR3: TGTGCCAGCAGCCGTCAGGGTCGCAACCAGCCCCAGCATCTT. Translation gives CASSRQGRNQPQHL.

The rearrangement joins TRBV4-1 to TRBJ2-3; D might be TRBD2 (5 bases). Between the trimmed V and J ends, which lost 4 bases and 0 bases, there was a span of 14 bases. The germline V gene encodes CDR1 MGHRA and CDR2 YSYEKL. This CDR3 comprises 16 residues. This chain's CDR3 is CASSLSWGESTDTQYF. CDR3 bases: TGCGCCAGCAGCCTCAGCTGGGGAGAAAGCACAGATACGCAGTATTTT.

Comment on this clonotype: At one of its ends the junction is not consistent with the germline gene, which may arise from a read error. V is TRBV4-2 and J is TRBJ1-2, with D possibly matching TRBD1 (6 bases). Germline lookup yields CDR1 LGHNA and CDR2 YNFKEQ. The CDR3 sequence is 17 residues long. CDR3 loop: CASSRGLNAGGRYGYTF. The CDR3 DNA sequence: TGTGCCAGCAGCCGGGGACTAAATGCGGGGGGCCGCTATGGTTACACCTTC.